The clone carrying this TCR beta chain was counted a single time. This entry comes from a study of T cell changes during pregnancy in multiple sclerosis. Germline CDR1 and CDR2: SQVTM and ANQGSEA. With 1 base clipped from V and 4 bases from J, the junction kept 6 bases outside the gene matches. The CDR3 runs 16 residues. Sequenced by immunoSEQ multiplex PCR; TCRdb stores in-frame clones only, minus some. The data hold tens of thousands of clones, with roughly 90% observed a single time. The material was peripheral blood, obtained after pregnancy. The rearrangement joins TRBV29-1 to TRBJ2-5; 13 bases map to TRBD2. The origin of this receptor is a female donor in good health, enrolled as a control in a pregnancy study. CDR3 sequence (DNA): TGCAGCGTTGAAGCCGGCCGACTAGCGGGAGGAGAGACCCAGTACTTC. Translation gives CSVEAGRLAGGETQYF.